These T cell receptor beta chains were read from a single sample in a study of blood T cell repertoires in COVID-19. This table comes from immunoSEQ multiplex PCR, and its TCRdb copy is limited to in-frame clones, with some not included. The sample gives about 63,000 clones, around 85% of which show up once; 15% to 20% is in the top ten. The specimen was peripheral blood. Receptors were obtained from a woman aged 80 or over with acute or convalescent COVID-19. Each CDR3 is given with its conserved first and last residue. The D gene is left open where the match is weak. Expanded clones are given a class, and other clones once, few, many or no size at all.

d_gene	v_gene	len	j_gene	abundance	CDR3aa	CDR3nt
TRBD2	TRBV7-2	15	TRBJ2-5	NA	CASSPQSGSGETQYF	TGTGCCAGCAGCCCCCAGAGCGGGAGCGGAGAGACCCAGTACTTC
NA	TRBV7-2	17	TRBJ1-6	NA	CASSRGGSRSYNSPLHF	TGTGCCAGCAGCCGCGGGGGTTCTCGCTCCTATAATTCACCCCTCCACTTT
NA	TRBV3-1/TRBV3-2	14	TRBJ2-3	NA	CASSPMWGADTQYF	TGTGCCAGCAGTCCCATGTGGGGGGCAGATACGCAGTATTTT
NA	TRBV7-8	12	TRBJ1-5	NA	CASNLRGEPQHF	TGTGCCAGCAATCTGCGGGGGGAGCCCCAGCATTTT
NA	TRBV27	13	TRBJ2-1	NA	CASISQGNNEQFF	TGTGCCAGCATTTCACAGGGCAACAATGAGCAGTTCTTC
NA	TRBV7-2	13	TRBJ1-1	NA	CASSLEPTGVAFF	TGTGCCAGCAGCTTAGAGCCGACAGGAGTCGCTTTCTTT
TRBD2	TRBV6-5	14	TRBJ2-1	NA	CASRLAGVYNEQFF	TGTGCCAGTCGCCTAGCGGGAGTCTACAATGAGCAGTTCTTC
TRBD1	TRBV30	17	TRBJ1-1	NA	CAWSPKLTGTADTEAFF	TGTGCCTGGAGCCCCAAGCTAACCGGGACAGCAGACACTGAAGCTTTCTTT
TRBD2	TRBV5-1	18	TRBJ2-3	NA	CASSLPETSGGSRDTQYF	TGCGCCAGCAGCTTGCCAGAGACTAGCGGGGGGTCAAGGGATACGCAGTATTTT
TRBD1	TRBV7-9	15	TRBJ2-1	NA	CASSAGQGGANEQFF	TGTGCCAGCAGCGCCGGACAGGGTGGGGCCAATGAGCAGTTCTTC
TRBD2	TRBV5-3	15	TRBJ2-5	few	CARSLAVERGETQYF	TGTGCCAGAAGCTTGGCGGTAGAGCGGGGGGAGACCCAGTACTTC
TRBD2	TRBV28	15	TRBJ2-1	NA	CASSAGLAGVGEQFF	TGTGCCAGCAGTGCGGGACTAGCGGGAGTTGGGGAGCAGTTCTTC
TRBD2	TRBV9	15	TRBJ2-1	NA	CASSVGGAGLNEQFF	TGTGCCAGCAGCGTCGGGGGGGCAGGCCTGAATGAGCAGTTCTTC
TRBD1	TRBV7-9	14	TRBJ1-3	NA	CASSRGQAGNTIYF	TGTGCCAGCAGCCGAGGACAGGCAGGAAACACCATATATTTT
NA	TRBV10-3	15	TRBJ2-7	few	CAISEKDRARDEQYF	TGTGCCATCAGTGAGAAGGATAGGGCGCGGGACGAGCAGTACTTC
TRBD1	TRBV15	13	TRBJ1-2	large	CATSVDRAFGYTF	TGTGCCACCAGCGTGGACAGGGCCTTTGGCTACACCTTC
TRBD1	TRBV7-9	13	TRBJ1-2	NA	CASSRTGERGYTF	TGTGCCAGCAGCCGGACAGGGGAACGAGGCTACACCTTC
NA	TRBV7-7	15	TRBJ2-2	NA	CASSPLPGNTGELFF	TGTGCCAGCAGCCCTTTGCCAGGGAACACCGGGGAGCTGTTTTTT
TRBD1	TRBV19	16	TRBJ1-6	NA	CASSMGTGRGDSPLHF	TGTGCCAGTAGTATGGGGACAGGGAGGGGCGATTCACCCCTCCACTTT
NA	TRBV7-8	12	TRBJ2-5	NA	CASSLGTGTQYF	TGTGCCAGCAGCTTAGGTACTGGGACCCAGTACTTC
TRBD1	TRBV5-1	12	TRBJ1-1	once	CASSPQGVFAFF	TGCGCCAGCAGCCCACAGGGGGTGTTTGCTTTCTTT
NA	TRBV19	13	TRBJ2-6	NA	CASKRDGANVLTF	TGTGCTAGTAAAAGAGATGGGGCCAACGTCCTGACTTTC
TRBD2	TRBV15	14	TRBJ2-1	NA	CATSLLAGWDEQFF	TGTGCCACCAGCTTACTAGCGGGATGGGATGAGCAGTTCTTC
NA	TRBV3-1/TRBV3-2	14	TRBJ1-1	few	CASSHYDRNTEAFF	TGTGCCAGCAGTCACTACGACAGGAACACTGAAGCTTTCTTT
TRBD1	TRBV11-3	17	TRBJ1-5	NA	CASRGTGQGGSNQPQHF	TGTGCCTCCCGCGGGACAGGGCAGGGTGGTAGCAATCAGCCCCAGCATTTT
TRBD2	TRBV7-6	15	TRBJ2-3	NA	CASSPGGPTADTQYF	TGTGCCAGCAGCCCGGGGGGGCCAACGGCAGATACGCAGTATTTT
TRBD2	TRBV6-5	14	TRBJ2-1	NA	CATKKSGSTYEQFF	TGTGCCACGAAGAAGAGCGGGAGTACGTATGAGCAGTTCTTC
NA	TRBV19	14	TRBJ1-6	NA	CASRIGRDGSPLHF	TGTGCCAGTCGGATTGGGAGAGACGGGTCACCCCTCCACTTT